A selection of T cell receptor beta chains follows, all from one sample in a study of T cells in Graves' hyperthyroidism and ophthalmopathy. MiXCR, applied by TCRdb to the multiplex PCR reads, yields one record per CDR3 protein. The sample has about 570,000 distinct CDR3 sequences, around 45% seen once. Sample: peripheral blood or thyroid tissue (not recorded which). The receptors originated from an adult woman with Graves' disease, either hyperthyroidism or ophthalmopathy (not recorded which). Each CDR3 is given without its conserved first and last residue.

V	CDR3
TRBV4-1	ASMGGSATYEQY
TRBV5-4	ASSHPLGVTYGYT
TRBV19	ASSGSRTVPEAF
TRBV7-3	APPRPYSNQPQH
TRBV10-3	AIRDSPGGKLF
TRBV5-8	ASSFREHMNSPLH
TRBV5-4	ASRNSGFVHEQY
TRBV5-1	ASSLLSFETQY
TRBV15	ATSRDRTGGAGSQPQH
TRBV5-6	ASSFGTGNRETQY
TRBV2	ASKETGTVREKLF
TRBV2	ASRRGLETQY
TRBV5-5	ASSPLMDSQEQY
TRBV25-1	ASRGHGLI
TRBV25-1	ASSEWDSRETQY
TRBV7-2	ASSPRGQLNSPLH
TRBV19	ASTDRLTNQPQH
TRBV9	ASSVAGGDQPQH
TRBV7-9	ASSLGPGSSKAF
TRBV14	ASSRQDRGYNSPLH
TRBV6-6	ASLRPGDGETQY
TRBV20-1	SALGAGPNTGELF
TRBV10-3	AISARRVQANHEKLF
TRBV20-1	SGTGYVGNTIY
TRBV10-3	AISEPPRNTEAF
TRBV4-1	ASSQVLSRGGPPQH
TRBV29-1	SVETGTSGRRY
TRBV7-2	ASSSPPYAETQY
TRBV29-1	SMRLAGETQY
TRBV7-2	ASSAQLSEQY
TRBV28	ASRRPPGQGVYGYT
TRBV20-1	SAEENRALTGELF
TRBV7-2	ASSLIAGATYEQY
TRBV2	ASSPNRGGHGYT
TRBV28	ASRTHRIMNTEAF
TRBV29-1	SGGGLDTEAF
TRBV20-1	SARVGGPQH
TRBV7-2	ASSATTSGRGQTQY
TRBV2	ASRVWHTGELF
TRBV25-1	ASSAPTGTGARETQY
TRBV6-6	ASSTQGGEKLF
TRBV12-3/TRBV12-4	ASSLTGDHNYGYT
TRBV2	ASSAGLGLGEQY
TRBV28	ASTYTGGNQPQH
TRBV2	ASRGQGQADEQY
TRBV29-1	SVDDLGQGAYGYT
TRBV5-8	ASSLTAGQAGEKLF
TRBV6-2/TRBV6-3	ATYSRPEAF
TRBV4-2	ASTPSLSQNTEAF
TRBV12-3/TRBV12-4	ASSPGASAEAF
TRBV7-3	ASSPEGATYEQY
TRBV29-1	SVSRRTGVQETQY
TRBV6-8	ASSYGQGAGGDQPQH
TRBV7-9	ASSPWDRWDHEQY
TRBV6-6	ASSYRGGNEAF